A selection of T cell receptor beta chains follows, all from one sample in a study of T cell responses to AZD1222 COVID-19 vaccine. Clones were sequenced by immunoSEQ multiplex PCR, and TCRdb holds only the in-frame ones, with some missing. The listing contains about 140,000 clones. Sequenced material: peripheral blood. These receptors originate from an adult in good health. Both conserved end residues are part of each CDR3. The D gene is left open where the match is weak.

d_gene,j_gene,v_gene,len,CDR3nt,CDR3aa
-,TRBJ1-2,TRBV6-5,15,TGTGCCAGCAGTCCGACTCGGACGGGAATCTATGGCTACACCTTC,CASSPTRTGIYGYTF
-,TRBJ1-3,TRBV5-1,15,TGCGCCAGCAGCTTGGCCTCAGGGTCTGGAAACACCATATATTTT,CASSLASGSGNTIYF
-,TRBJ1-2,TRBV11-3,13,TGTGCCAGCAGCTTAGATGGGCTCTATGGCTACACCTTC,CASSLDGLYGYTF
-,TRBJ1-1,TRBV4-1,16,TGCGCCAGCAGCCAAGGGCGGGGGACATCGAACACTGAAGCTTTCTTT,CASSQGRGTSNTEAFF
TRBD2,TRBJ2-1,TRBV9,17,TGTGCCAGCAGCGACGGGACTAGCGGGGGATCCTACAATGAGCAGTTCTTC,CASSDGTSGGSYNEQFF
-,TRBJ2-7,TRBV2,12,TGTGCCAGCAGTGAGGGGAACCACGAGCAGTACTTC,CASSEGNHEQYF
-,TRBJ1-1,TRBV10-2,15,TGCGCCAGCAGTGGGCAGGGAACGGGGAACACTGAAGCTTTCTTT,CASSGQGTGNTEAFF
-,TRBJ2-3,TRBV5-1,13,TGCGCCAGCAGCGGCGGTCGGAGAGATACGCAGTATTTT,CASSGGRRDTQYF
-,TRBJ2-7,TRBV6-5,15,TGTGCCAGCAGTTACTCAGGGAGAAGGAACTACGAGCAGTACTTC,CASSYSGRRNYEQYF
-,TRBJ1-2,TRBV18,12,TGTGCCAGCTCACCAGGACAGACTGGCTACACCTTC,CASSPGQTGYTF